This T cell receptor beta chain was sequenced during a study of cytomegalovirus exposure and HLA in healthy donors. The PCR ran on 60 Vbeta and 13 Jbeta primers. Assay used: immunoSEQ multiplex PCR; TCRdb lists only in-frame clones, some missing. This sample has about 210,000 clones, with roughly 85% found just once. V lost 0 bases to trimming and J lost 7 bases, with 14 bases between them. The CDR3 loop spans 15 amino acids. Germline V lookup: CDR1 SGHDT, CDR2 YYEEEE. This receptor was taken from a male donor in good health and CMV-seronegative. The rearrangement joins TRBV5-6 to TRBJ1-5; the D gene is possibly TRBD1 (5 bases). Source material: PBMCs. Here the CDR3 reads CASSLDGGSDQPQHF. CDR3 in DNA: TGTGCCAGCAGCTTGGACGGGGGTAGTGACCAGCCCCAGCATTTT.